The 27 T cell receptor beta chains below were found in one sample sequenced in a study of T cell changes during pregnancy in multiple sclerosis. Measured with immunoSEQ multiplex PCR; TCRdb has only the in-frame clones, and not every one. The sample comprises approximately 50,000 clones, about 94% of which are singletons, and 0.39% rests with the top ten. Sequencing was performed on CD4+ T cells from peripheral blood mononuclear cells, taken after pregnancy. The receptors here all came from a female donor with multiple sclerosis, enrolled in a pregnancy study.

The chain joins TRBV6-1 to TRBJ1-1; D may be TRBD1 (5 bases). The germline V and J ends were trimmed by 1 base and 1 base, with 10 bases remaining between them. This CDR3 contains 15 residues. Per the germline V gene, CDR1 is MNHNS and CDR2 is SASEGT. CDR3 coding DNA: TGTGCCAGCAGTGAAGGGGGGAGGGCGAACACTGAAGCTTTCTTT. This codes for CASSEGGRANTEAFF.

The chain joins TRBV10-3 to TRBJ2-5; D may be TRBD1 (5 bases). Germline CDR1 ENHRY, CDR2 SYGVKD. The V and J ends lost 5 bases and 2 bases respectively, with 9 bases between them. CDR3 length equals 13 residues. The CDR3 is CAISTRQQETQYF. In DNA, the CDR3 is TGTGCCATCAGTACTCGACAGCAAGAGACCCAGTACTTC.

This clone showed up just once. The J gene is TRBJ2-3, the V gene TRBV30, with TRBD1 matching 9 bases. The CDR3 sequence is 14 residues long. Trimming took 4 bases from V and 5 from J; bases not matched to a gene: 7. The germline V gene has CDR1 GTSNPN and CDR2 SVGIG (reference sequence). The CDR3 coding sequence is TGTGCCTGGACCCGGGACAGGGTCTTAGATACGCAGTATTTT. This sequence encodes CAWTRDRVLDTQYF.

The chain uses TRBV14 and TRBJ2-3; D is ambiguous. Looked up from germline, CDR1 is SGHDN and CDR2 is FVKESK. V lost 4 bases and J 5 bases, leaving 16 bases between the germline ends. CDR3 length: 15 residues. For the CDR3, the DNA is TGTGCCAGCAGCCTCCCCTTTCCAAGAGGAGATACGCAGTATTTT. This encodes CASSLPFPRGDTQYF.

The chain links TRBV6-5 to TRBJ2-7; 11 bases are shared with TRBD1. V lost 8 bases, J lost 7 bases, and 7 bases stayed unmatched. The CDR3 has 13 amino acids. Per germline, CDR1 MNHEY and CDR2 SVGAGI. CDR3 DNA: TGTGCCAGCGTTAGCGGACAGGGGGCTGAGCAGTACTTC. The encoded protein is CASVSGQGAEQYF.

The chain has TRBV19 and TRBJ2-2; 9 bases line up with TRBD1. V shed 6 bases, J shed 5 bases, and the junction held 1 base outside the gene matches. Germline V gene sequence: CDR1 LNHDA, CDR2 SQIVND (reference sequence). The CDR3 is made up of 13 amino acids. CDR3 DNA: TGTGCCAGTAGCGGGACAGGGACCGGGGAGCTGTTTTTT. Protein sequence: CASSGTGTGELFF.

This clone has only a few counts. V gene TRBV5-1 combines with J gene TRBJ2-1; maybe TRBD1 (8 bases). Per the germline V gene, CDR1 is SGHRS and CDR2 is YFSETQ. This CDR3 comprises 15 residues. Trimming removed 3 bases from V and 8 bases from J, with 18 bases in between. The chain's CDR3 is CASSWTGTGRDEQFF. The CDR3 DNA reads TGCGCCAGCAGCTGGACAGGGACGGGGAGGGATGAGCAGTTCTTC.

V and J are TRBV6-4 and TRBJ2-6, with D perhaps matching TRBD2 (5 bases). The CDR3 is 13 amino acids. V shed 9 bases and J shed 0 bases, with 6 bases lying between them. Germline values: CDR1 MRHNA, CDR2 SNTAGT. CDR3 protein: CASGSSGANVLTF. The CDR3 region has the DNA TGTGCCAGTGGGAGCTCTGGGGCCAACGTCCTGACTTTC.

The genes are TRBV6-1 and TRBJ2-5; 10 bases map to TRBD2. From germline, CDR1 is MNHNS and CDR2 SASEGT. The trim removed 6 bases at V and 6 bases at J, leaving 10 bases unmatched. The CDR3 length is 15 residues. The CDR3 here is CASRALAGMRKTQYF. The CDR3 bases are TGTGCCAGCAGGGCACTAGCGGGAATGAGGAAGACCCAGTACTTC.

The chain carries TRBV29-1 and TRBJ1-6; the D gene is possibly TRBD1 (6 bases). CDR3 length: 14 amino acids. CDR1 is SQVTM, CDR2 ANQGSEA, per germline. V lost 4 bases and J 5 bases, leaving 12 bases between the germline ends. CDR3 in DNA: TGCAGCGTTGCTTCAGGGGACCATAATTCACCCCTCCACTTT. This sequence encodes CSVASGDHNSPLHF.

The gene calls are TRBV2 and TRBJ1-2; 8 bases map to TRBD1. The CDR3 spans 14 residues. The trim removed 6 bases at V and 2 bases at J, leaving 5 bases unmatched. The germline gives CDR1 SNHLY, CDR2 FYNNEI. The CDR3: CASRERQGNYGYTF. In DNA, the CDR3 is TGTGCCAGCAGGGAGCGACAGGGGAACTATGGCTACACCTTC. The full variable domain, its missing parts supplied by reference TRBV2 and TRBJ1-2, is EPEVTQTPSHQVTQMGQEVILRCVPISNHLYFYWYRQILGQKVEFLVSFYNNEISEKSEIFDDQFSVERPDGSNFTLKIRSTKLEDSAMYFCASRERQGNYGYTFGSGTRLTVV.

The V gene is TRBV30, the J gene TRBJ2-7; 9 nucleotides line up with TRBD1. Germline V gene lookup returns CDR1 GTSNPN and CDR2 SVGIG (reference sequence). This CDR3 region has 13 residues. With 5 bases clipped from V and 4 bases from J, the junction kept 6 bases outside the gene matches. The CDR3 sequence: CAWGAGQGYEQYF. The CDR3 DNA reads TGTGCCTGGGGCGCAGGACAGGGGTACGAGCAGTACTTC.

This chain connects TRBV6-6 to TRBJ2-7; maybe TRBD2 (5 bases). The CDR3 contains 11 residues. Trimming cost V 10 bases and J 6 bases, with 13 bases left between them. Germline CDR1 is MNHNY and CDR2 is SVGAGI (reference sequence). The DNA for the CDR3 is TGTGCCACCGGAGGTGGGTTCGAGCAGTACTTC. Translating gives CATGGGFEQYF.

The genes are TRBV6-1 and TRBJ2-1; a weak D match, TRBD1 (6 bases). V lost 5 bases to trimming and J lost 9 bases, with 8 bases between them. The CDR3 sequence is 11 residues long. Germline V gene data show CDR1 as MNHNS and CDR2 as SASEGT. CDR3 region: CASSYRVEQFF. The CDR3 DNA is TGTGCCAGCAGTTACAGGGTTGAGCAGTTCTTC.

This clone was seen once. The chain has TRBV5-1 and TRBJ1-1; D remains ambiguous. There are 15 residues in the CDR3. Trimming stripped 1 base from V and 3 bases from J, with 13 bases between. CDR1 SGHRS and CDR2 YFSETQ come from the germline V gene. For the CDR3, the DNA is TGCGCCAGCAGCTTGTTCCCTCGCGGGGACACTGAAGCTTTCTTT. Its translation is CASSLFPRGDTEAFF. The complete variable domain, with remaining parts taken from reference TRBV5-1 and TRBJ1-1, reads KAGVTQTPRYLIKTRGQQVTLSCSPISGHRSVSWYQQTPGQGLQFLFEYFSETQRNKGNFPGRFSGRQFSNSRSEMNVSTLELGDSALYLCASSLFPRGDTEAFFGQGTRLTVV.

V gene TRBV19 combines with J gene TRBJ1-5; 9 bases match TRBD1. The trim removed 7 bases at V and 4 bases at J, leaving 11 bases unmatched. The CDR3 contains 16 residues. Germline CDR1 reads LNHDA; CDR2 reads SQIVND (reference sequence). CDR3 region: CASTRPGQGYNQPQHF. The CDR3 DNA reads as TGTGCCAGTACCCGGCCGGGACAGGGATATAATCAGCCCCAGCATTTT.

This chain's CDR3 is CASRDRGNYGYTF. For the CDR3, the DNA is TGTGCCAGCAGGGACAGGGGTAATTATGGCTACACCTTC. The rearrangement uses TRBV2 and TRBJ1-2, with TRBD1 matching 9 bases. Germline V lookup: CDR1 SNHLY, CDR2 FYNNEI. The ends lost 6 bases at V and 5 bases at J; junction bases unmatched: 4. This CDR3 contains 13 residues.

This chain joins TRBV14 and TRBJ1-2; D is unclear. The CDR3 has 14 amino acids. V gave up 1 base and J gave up 4 bases, with 10 bases separating them. Germline V lookup: CDR1 SGHDN, CDR2 FVKESK. The DNA of the CDR3 is TGTGCCAGCAGCCAAGGAGGGAGGACCTATGGCTACACCTTC. Translated: CASSQGGRTYGYTF.

This sequence joins TRBV30 and TRBJ2-1, with TRBD2 matching 7 bases. J lost 1 base, V lost 5 bases, and 11 bases had no gene match. Per germline, CDR1 GTSNPN and CDR2 SVGIG (reference sequence). CDR3 length: 16 residues. CDR3 loop: CAWVQGGRWSYNEQFF. CDR3 bases: TGTGCCTGGGTCCAGGGCGGGAGATGGTCCTACAATGAGCAGTTCTTC.

The J gene is TRBJ1-4, the V gene TRBV25-1, with 9 bases aligning to TRBD1. V lost 6 bases and J lost 1; bases outside the gene matches: 6. Germline CDR1 is MGHDK and CDR2 is SYGVNS. The CDR3 consists of 16 residues. The CDR3, as DNA: TGTGCCAGCAGACCCGACAGGGGGATAACTAATGAAAAACTGTTTTTT. Translating it yields CASRPDRGITNEKLFF.

This clone turned up a few times. The rearrangement joins TRBV29-1 to TRBJ1-1; TRBD1 matches 8 bases. This CDR3 region has 13 residues. Per the germline V gene, CDR1 is SQVTM and CDR2 is ANQGSEA. V lost 7 bases, J lost 3 bases, and 7 bases stayed unmatched. The CDR3 region is CSARTGRDTEAFF. CDR3 DNA: TGCAGCGCAAGGACAGGGCGGGACACTGAAGCTTTCTTT.

The chain joins TRBV27 to TRBJ1-2; possibly TRBD1 for D (6 bases). The length of the CDR3 is 13 residues. The V end was cut by 6 bases, the J end by 5 bases, with 13 bases between. CDR1 is MNHEY, CDR2 SMNVEV, per germline (reference sequence). The CDR3 region is CASRTLRGYGYTF. The DNA of the CDR3 is TGTGCCAGCAGGACCTTGAGGGGGTATGGCTACACCTTC.

This clone was detected only a few times. The chain has TRBV10-3 and TRBJ1-2; D is possibly TRBD1 (5 bases). The CDR3 runs 11 residues. V lost 10 bases and J lost 8, with 14 bases in between. Germline V gives CDR1 ENHRY, CDR2 SYGVKD. The CDR3 is CATRLGRGYTF. In nucleotides, the CDR3 is TGTGCCACGCGGCTGGGGCGGGGCTACACCTTC.

This chain connects TRBV15 to TRBJ1-5, with D perhaps TRBD1 (6 bases). With 3 bases removed from V and 3 bases from J, the gap between germline ends came to 12 bases. The CDR3 extends over 15 amino acids. Germline lookup yields CDR1 LNHNV and CDR2 YYDKDF (reference sequence). In DNA form, the CDR3 reads TGTGCCACCAGCAGCTTCAGGGGTACCAATCAGCCCCAGCATTTT. Its protein product is CATSSFRGTNQPQHF.

The V call is TRBV20-1, the J call TRBJ1-1; weak D call: TRBD1 (6 bases). The germline V gene has CDR1 DFQATT and CDR2 SNEGSKA (reference sequence). Trimming left V 3 bases short and J 5 bases short, with 7 bases between. The CDR3 spans 11 residues. The CDR3 protein is CSASRGTEAFF. The CDR3 DNA reads as TGCAGTGCTAGCAGGGGAACTGAAGCTTTCTTT.

V gene TRBV11-2 combines with J gene TRBJ1-5; D gene unclear. The ends were cut back, 5 bases at V and 0 bases at J, with 8 bases in the middle. The CDR3 extends over 14 amino acids. Germline assignment: CDR1 SGHAT and CDR2 FQNNGV. The CDR3 nucleotides are TGTGCCAGCAGCCCGGGGTATAGCAATCAGCCCCAGCATTTT. This gives the protein CASSPGYSNQPQHF.

The J gene is TRBJ2-3, the V gene TRBV5-1, with TRBD1 identical over 9 bases. This CDR3 comprises 14 residues. Germline CDR1 SGHRS, CDR2 YFSETQ. The V and J ends lost 4 bases and 5 bases, in that order; junction bases with no gene match: 5. CDR3 in amino acids: CASSPGQGIDTQYF. The CDR3 DNA reads TGCGCCAGCAGCCCGGGACAGGGAATAGATACGCAGTATTTT. The full variable domain, its missing parts supplied by reference TRBV5-1 and TRBJ2-3, is KAGVTQTPRYLIKTRGQQVTLSCSPISGHRSVSWYQQTPGQGLQFLFEYFSETQRNKGNFPGRFSGRQFSNSRSEMNVSTLELGDSALYLCASSPGQGIDTQYFGPGTRLTVL.